What follows is one T cell receptor beta chain and its context. What it recognizes is unknown. 13 Jbeta primers and 60 Vbeta primers were used for the PCR. Profiling relied on immunoSEQ multiplex PCR, and the TCRdb table lists in-frame clones only, not all of them. The table has 90,000 or so clones, about 66% seen once. The entry originates in a study of cytomegalovirus exposure and HLA in healthy donors. Per germline, CDR1 SNHLY and CDR2 FYNNEI. The V and J ends lost 2 bases and 8 bases respectively, with 6 bases between them. This CDR3 comprises 11 residues. General study findings and limits: An analysis was carried out later, and it reportedly showed fewer N-insertions in an Asian-associated ancestry cluster than the approximately 610-donor mean. One cluster of highly shared sequence variants probably arose as a sequencing artifact.

This TCR derives from a boy younger than 18 in good health and CMV-seropositive. The material sequenced was PBMCs. The chain recombines TRBV2 with TRBJ1-1; D remains ambiguous. CDR3 amino acids: CASSEIQEAFF. As DNA, the CDR3 is TGTGCCAGCAGTGAAATACAGGAAGCTTTCTTT.